This T cell receptor beta chain was identified in a study of cytomegalovirus exposure and HLA in healthy donors. As for the study in general: The platform used for the roughly 130 validation repertoires matched that of the approximately 640 first-cohort repertoires, a later analysis reported. Findings of the study overall: In the 130 or so validation repertoires, a later analysis found that first-cohort TCR clusters tended to co-occur. The majority of TCR sequences were rare, yet some public TCRs appeared in many donors.

Libraries were prepared by immunoSEQ multiplex PCR; TCRdb keeps only in-frame clonotypes and omits some of them. Among over 100,000 clones listed, approximately 91% were seen once. The donors were in the 120-subject validation cohort; that cohort was separate from the approximately 700-subject first cohort. Details on this clone: What it binds is not known.

The CDR3 loop spans 19 amino acids. J gave up 1 base and V 2 bases, and 8 bases lay outside the gene matches. In germline, CDR1 is GTSNPN, CDR2 SVGIG (reference sequence). This rearrangement joins TRBV30 to TRBJ2-4; TRBD2 agrees at 16 bases. This receptor was taken from a young woman in good health and CMV-seronegative. The specimen sequenced was PBMCs. Written as DNA, the CDR3 is TGTGCCTGGAGTCCCCCGGGACTAGCGGGAGGGTGGGCCAAAAACATTCAGTACTTC. Encoded protein: CAWSPPGLAGGWAKNIQYF.